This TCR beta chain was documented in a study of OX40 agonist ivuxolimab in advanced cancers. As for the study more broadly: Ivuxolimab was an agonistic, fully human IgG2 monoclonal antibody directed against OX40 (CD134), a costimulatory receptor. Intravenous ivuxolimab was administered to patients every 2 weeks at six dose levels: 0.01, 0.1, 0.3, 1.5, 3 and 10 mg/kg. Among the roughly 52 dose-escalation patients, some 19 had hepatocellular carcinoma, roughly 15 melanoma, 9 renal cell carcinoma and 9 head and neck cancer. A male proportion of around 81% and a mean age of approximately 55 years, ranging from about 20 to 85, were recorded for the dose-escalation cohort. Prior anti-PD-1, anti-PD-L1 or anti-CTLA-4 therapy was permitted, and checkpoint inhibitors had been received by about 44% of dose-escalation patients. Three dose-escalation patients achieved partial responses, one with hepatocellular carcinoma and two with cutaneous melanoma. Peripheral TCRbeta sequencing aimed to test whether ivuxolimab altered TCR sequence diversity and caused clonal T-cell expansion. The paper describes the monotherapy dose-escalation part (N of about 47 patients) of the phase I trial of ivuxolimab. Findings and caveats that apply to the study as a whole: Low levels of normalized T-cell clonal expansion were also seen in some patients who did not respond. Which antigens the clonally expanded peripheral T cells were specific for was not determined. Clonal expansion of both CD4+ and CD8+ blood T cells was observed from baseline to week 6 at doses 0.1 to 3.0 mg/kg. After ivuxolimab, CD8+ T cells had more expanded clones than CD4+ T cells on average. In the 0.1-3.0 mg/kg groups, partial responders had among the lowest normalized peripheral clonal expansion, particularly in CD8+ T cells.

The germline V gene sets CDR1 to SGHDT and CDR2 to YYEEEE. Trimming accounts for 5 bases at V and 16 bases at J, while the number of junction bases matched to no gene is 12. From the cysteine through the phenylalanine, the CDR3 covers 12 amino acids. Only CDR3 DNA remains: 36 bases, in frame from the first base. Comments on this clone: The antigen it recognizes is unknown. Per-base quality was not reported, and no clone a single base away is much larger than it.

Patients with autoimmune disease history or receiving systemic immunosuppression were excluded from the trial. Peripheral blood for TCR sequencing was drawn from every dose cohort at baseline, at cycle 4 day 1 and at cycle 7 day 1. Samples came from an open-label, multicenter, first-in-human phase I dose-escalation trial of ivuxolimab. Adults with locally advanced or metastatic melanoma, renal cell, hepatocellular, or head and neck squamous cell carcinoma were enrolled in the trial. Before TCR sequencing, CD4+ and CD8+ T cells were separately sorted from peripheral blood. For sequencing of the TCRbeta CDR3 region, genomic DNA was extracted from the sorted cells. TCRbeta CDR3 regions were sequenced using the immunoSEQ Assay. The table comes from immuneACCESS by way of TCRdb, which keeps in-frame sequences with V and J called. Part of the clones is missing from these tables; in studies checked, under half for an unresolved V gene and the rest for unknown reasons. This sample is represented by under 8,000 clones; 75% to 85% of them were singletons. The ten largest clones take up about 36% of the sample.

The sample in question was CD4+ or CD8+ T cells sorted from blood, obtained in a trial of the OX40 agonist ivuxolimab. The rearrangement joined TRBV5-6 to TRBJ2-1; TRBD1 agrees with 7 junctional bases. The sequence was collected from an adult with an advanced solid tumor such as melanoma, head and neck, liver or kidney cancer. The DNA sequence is TGTGCCAGCAGTCTTACAGGGGCTGAGGCTTTCTTC. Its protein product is CASSLTGAEAFF.